These T cell receptor beta chains were read from a single sample in a study of monozygotic twins with inflammatory bowel disease. TCRdb reprocessed the 5' RACE reads, with one entry per CDR3 protein and no DNA. The sample data list 200,000 to 250,000 distinct CDR3 sequences. Sample: blood. All receptors come from a human donor with ulcerative colitis or Crohn's disease, or a healthy co-twin of an affected twin (not recorded which). CDR3s include the opening cysteine and the closing phenylalanine or tryptophan.

CASSQGPPRGQETQYF	TRBV3-1	TRBJ2-5
CSVGGRAIDTQYF	TRBV29-1	TRBJ2-3
CASSFEGRTEAFF	TRBV5-1	TRBJ1-1
CASSSALGQGVGGYTF	TRBV12-3/TRBV12-4	TRBJ1-2
CASSLTGPDSGANVLTF	TRBV4-1	TRBJ2-6
CASSIGTGSYGYTF	TRBV7-9	TRBJ1-2
CASSYGPIGQPQHF	TRBV7-2	TRBJ1-5
CASSPGDVNSYEQYF	TRBV5-1	TRBJ2-7
CSASSRDFFTDTQYF	TRBV20-1	TRBJ2-3
CSARDPSGGDADTQYF	TRBV20-1	TRBJ2-3
CASSRGTEPYEQYF	TRBV13	TRBJ2-7
CASSPGEREQYF	TRBV3-1	TRBJ2-7
CASSLGAGYTGELFF	TRBV5-1	TRBJ2-2
CASSSGLAGGLDTQYF	TRBV7-2	TRBJ2-3
CASSVPWDSRWPQHF	TRBV19	TRBJ1-5
CASSLVVGLVNTGELFF	TRBV7-2	TRBJ2-2
CASSPTGPTDIQYF	TRBV18	TRBJ2-4
CATSRDLGAGGTDTQYF	TRBV15	TRBJ2-3
CASSNLQGVTEAFF	TRBV18	TRBJ1-1
CASSPIPAQETQYF	TRBV18	TRBJ2-5
CASSRTSGSGPVYNEQFF	TRBV4-2	TRBJ2-1
CASSLYSYNEQFF	TRBV7-3	TRBJ2-1
CASSLEGTSGSRTDTQYF	TRBV11-2	TRBJ2-3
CASSYSGIGVYGYTF	TRBV6-2/TRBV6-3	TRBJ1-2
CASSMLASGEQFF	TRBV19	TRBJ2-1
CASSPGTLNQETQYF	TRBV12-3/TRBV12-4	TRBJ2-5
CASSLERASTDTQYF	TRBV5-1	TRBJ2-3
CASSFSLGELFF	TRBV5-1	TRBJ2-2
CASSSGGPSTGELFF	TRBV28	TRBJ2-2
CASTRTGVREQFF	TRBV7-8	TRBJ2-1
CAIRGNRDRRQYF	TRBV10-3	TRBJ2-7
CATSGPTSGSLSYNEQFF	TRBV24-1	TRBJ2-1
CASSQGDLAENEKLFF	TRBV4-1	TRBJ1-4
CASSLGQHTYEQYF	TRBV2	TRBJ2-7
CASSLEGTGGLYNEQFF	TRBV5-1	TRBJ2-1
CASSLPGGNSPLHF	TRBV5-1	TRBJ1-6
CASHGDIAKNIQYF	TRBV28	TRBJ2-4
CASRGGQGPKTQYF	TRBV12-3/TRBV12-4	TRBJ2-5
CASSLAGRVANEKLFF	TRBV7-2	TRBJ1-4
CASSSGQGKGQPQHF	TRBV7-9	TRBJ1-5
CASRGQAGELFF	TRBV6-6	TRBJ2-2
CASSLDRDVAFF	TRBV5-1	TRBJ1-1
CASSAGTGDSPLHF	TRBV6-1	TRBJ1-6
CAWSLIPLGEAFF	TRBV30	TRBJ1-1
CASSLNSWDSSLF	TRBV7-2	TRBJ2-1
CASSFGFAYPQRGETQYF	TRBV5-1	TRBJ2-5
CASSLLRRRDYNEQFF	TRBV7-9	TRBJ2-1
CASTLGGWAGRTDTQYF	TRBV27	TRBJ2-3
CASSFSSTGLNTEAFF	TRBV5-1	TRBJ1-1
CASSQNYGGGANVLTF	TRBV28	TRBJ2-6
CASSPRAGPQETQYF	TRBV2	TRBJ2-5
CASSDLRGGQPQHF	TRBV2	TRBJ1-5
CASGLFWPQSEQFF	TRBV12-5	TRBJ2-1
CASSLGALMMEYNEQFF	TRBV7-2	TRBJ2-1
CASSSALAGTDTQYF	TRBV5-1	TRBJ2-3
CASSFEGRYGYTF	TRBV6-5	TRBJ1-2
CASSGTGPQPQHF	TRBV27	TRBJ1-5